The rows below give T cell receptor beta chains drawn from one sample of a study of blood T cell repertoires in COVID-19. Measured with immunoSEQ multiplex PCR; TCRdb has only the in-frame clones, and not every one. The table includes fewer than 200,000 clones, about four fifths detected once. The sample taken for sequencing was PBMCs or T cells enriched from blood (not recorded which). Receptors were obtained from a woman in her fifties or sixties in a cohort exposed to, infected with or recovered from COVID-19 (not recorded which). Both conserved end residues are part of each CDR3. A D gene is named only where the DNA matches it firmly. Size tells how often a clone was seen (once, few, many) or the class of an expanded clone, and some rows leave it out.

CDR3: CASSPRDSGNEKLFF; DNA: TGTGCCAGCAGCCCAAGGGACAGCGGTAATGAAAAACTGTTTTTT; length: 15; size: -; V: TRBV7-9; D: TRBD1; J: TRBJ1-4
CDR3: CASSLLGGAVNTEAFF; DNA: TGTGCCAGCAGTTTATTGGGGGGGGCGGTGAACACTGAAGCTTTCTTT; length: 16; size: -; V: TRBV27; D: -; J: TRBJ1-1
CDR3: CASSQAGDSNQPQHF; DNA: TGTGCCAGCAGCCAAGCAGGGGATAGCAATCAGCCCCAGCATTTT; length: 15; size: -; V: TRBV3-1/TRBV3-2; D: -; J: TRBJ1-5
CDR3: CASSQVAGGQSPLHF; DNA: TGCGCCAGCAGCCAAGTGGCAGGGGGCCAGTCACCCCTCCACTTT; length: 15; size: -; V: TRBV4-3; D: TRBD1; J: TRBJ1-6
CDR3: CASSTRTGELFF; DNA: TGTGCCAGCAGCACCCGGACCGGGGAGCTGTTTTTT; length: 12; size: -; V: TRBV5-4; D: -; J: TRBJ2-2
CDR3: CASSESHGVYEQYF; DNA: TGTGCCAGCAGTGAGAGTCACGGGGTGTACGAGCAGTACTTC; length: 14; size: -; V: TRBV6-1; D: -; J: TRBJ2-7
CDR3: CASSSTGSPYEQYF; DNA: TGCGCCAGCAGCTCCACTGGGAGCCCCTACGAGCAGTACTTC; length: 14; size: -; V: TRBV5-1; D: -; J: TRBJ2-7
CDR3: CASSYAGQGISEAFF; DNA: TGTGCCAGCAGTTACGCGGGACAGGGGATTTCTGAAGCTTTCTTT; length: 15; size: few; V: TRBV6-5; D: TRBD1; J: TRBJ1-1
CDR3: CASSTQTGRNTEAFF; DNA: TGTGCCAGCAGCACCCAGACGGGGAGGAACACTGAAGCTTTCTTT; length: 15; size: -; V: TRBV5-4; D: -; J: TRBJ1-1
CDR3: CASQSRGTDTQYF; DNA: TGTGCCAGCCAATCGCGCGGCACAGATACGCAGTATTTT; length: 13; size: -; V: TRBV25-1; D: -; J: TRBJ2-3
CDR3: CASSQTPIGGNTIYF; DNA: TGTGCCAGCAGTCAGACACCTATAGGAGGAAACACCATATATTTT; length: 15; size: -; V: TRBV28; D: -; J: TRBJ1-3